Below, 13 T cell receptor beta chains from the same sample are listed, as sequenced in a study of T-cell reconstitution after alpha-beta-depleted transplantation in children. The TCRbeta library was prepared with unique molecular identifiers. MiXCR, run by TCRdb on the PCR reads, gives a single entry per CDR3 protein. The sample lists 75,000 to 90,000 distinct CDR3 sequences, 12% to 15% occurring once. The material was PBMCs, mostly from graft donor cells, obtained 180 days after TCRalphabeta/CD19-depleted stem cell transplant. The receptors shown here come from a male patient between 2 and 10 years old who had a stem cell transplant for acute lymphoblastic leukemia, so the T cells may come from the graft donor.

This clonotype was found many times. The genes are TRBV7-8 and TRBJ2-7; TRBD2 aligns across 7 bases. V lost 1 base, J lost 4 bases, and 7 bases stayed unmatched. This CDR3 is 15 amino acids long. The germline V gene has CDR1 SGHVS and CDR2 FQNEAQ. The CDR3 nucleotides read TGTGCCAGCAGCTTAGAGCGGGGATGGCGGTACGAGCAGTACTTC. Its protein is CASSLERGWRYEQYF. The variable domain in full, with the rest retrieved from reference TRBV7-8 and TRBJ2-7, is GAGVSQSPRYKVAKRGQDVALRCDPISGHVSLFWYQQALGQGPEFLTYFQNEAQLDKSGLPSDRFFAERPEGSVSTLKIQRTQQEDSAVYLCASSLERGWRYEQYFGPGTRLTVT.

This clonotype was detected only a few times. The DNA is left out, because the CDR3 cannot be placed on it with certainty; the CDR3 is given as TCRdb lists it. The chain uses TRBV28 and TRBJ1-2. The CDR3 is 16 amino acids in total, end residues counted. CDR1 and CDR2 from the germline V gene are MDHEN and SYDVKM. CDR3 protein: CASSSSGGSANYGYTF.

This clonotype was counted a few times. The chain combines TRBV6-5 with TRBJ1-2; unclear D gene. This CDR3 has 13 residues. Between the trimmed V and J ends, which lost 5 bases and 4 bases, there was a span of 11 bases. Germline lookup yields CDR1 MNHEY and CDR2 SVGAGI. The CDR3 DNA reads as TGTGCCAGCAGTCGCGACGCGTTCTATGGCTACACCTTC. Encoded protein: CASSRDAFYGYTF.

This clonotype has more than one count but fewer than ten. The rearrangement joins TRBV5-1 to TRBJ1-5, with D maybe TRBD1 (5 bases). CDR1 SGHRS and CDR2 YFSETQ come from the germline V gene. There are 14 residues in the CDR3. The V and J ends lost 1 base and 3 bases respectively, with 8 bases between them. The CDR3 region has the DNA TGCGCCAGCAGCTTGCAGGGCCCCAATCAGCCCCAGCATTTT. This gives the protein CASSLQGPNQPQHF.

V usage is TRBV7-9 and J usage is TRBJ1-1; no clear D gene. V was pared by 6 bases and J by 8 bases, with 19 bases between. Germline CDR1 reads SEHNR; CDR2 reads FQNEAQ (reference sequence). This CDR3 region has 14 residues. The CDR3 region is CASRSQRVGVEAFF. The CDR3 DNA reads TGTGCCAGCAGGTCCCAACGCGTCGGGGTCGAAGCTTTCTTT.

On this clonotype itself: This could be a read error, since a much larger clone is one nucleotide away. The CDR3 loop reads CAISELTGAHEQSF. In DNA form, the CDR3 reads TGTGCCATCAGCGAACTTACAGGGGCACACGAGCAGTCCTTC. J is TRBJ2-7 and V is TRBV10-3; 7 bases align to TRBD1. The CDR3 sequence is 14 residues long. CDR1 is ENHRY and CDR2 is SYGVKD in the germline V gene.

This chain uses TRBV5-6 with TRBJ1-5; no firm D call. Germline CDR1 is SGHDT and CDR2 is YYEEEE. CDR3 size: 15 residues. V shed 3 bases and J shed 4 bases, with 14 bases lying between them. DNA for the CDR3: TGTGCCAGCAGCTCGGACCGGTATCCAAATCAGCCCCAGCATTTT. This translates into CASSSDRYPNQPQHF.

This clonotype has a handful of counts. This rearrangement joins TRBV5-1 to TRBJ2-6, with a possible D match to TRBD2 (5 bases). The CDR3 contains 17 residues. V lost 2 bases and J lost 2, with 14 bases in between. Germline lookup yields CDR1 SGHRS and CDR2 YFSETQ. The CDR3 is CASSFRTQRAGANVLTF. The CDR3 DNA reads as TGCGCCAGCAGCTTCCGGACTCAAAGGGCTGGGGCCAACGTCCTGACTTTC.

This clonotype was detected only a few times. The rearrangement uses TRBV10-3 and TRBJ1-3; D unclear. The germline V gene has CDR1 ENHRY and CDR2 SYGVKD. The CDR3 runs 16 residues. V was trimmed by 0 bases and J by 0 bases, leaving 9 bases between them. The DNA for the CDR3 is TGTGCCATCAGTGAGTCGATAGGGCGCTCTGGAAACACCATATATTTT. Its translation is CAISESIGRSGNTIYF.

This clonotype was picked up many times. The chain recombines TRBV10-3 with TRBJ2-1; D is ambiguous. The germline V gene has CDR1 ENHRY and CDR2 SYGVKD. V lost 2 bases and J 0 bases, leaving 14 bases between the germline ends. This CDR3 has 17 amino acids. The CDR3: CAISETGRRSSYNEQFF. CDR3 nucleotide sequence: TGTGCCATCAGTGAGACCGGACGGCGAAGCTCCTACAATGAGCAGTTCTTC.

A few counts support this clonotype. J is TRBJ2-1 and V is TRBV10-3; 9 positions match TRBD2. This CDR3 spans 15 amino acids. Trimming took 6 bases from V and 7 from J; bases not matched to a gene: 10. The germline CDR1 and CDR2 sequences are ENHRY and SYGVKD. The DNA for the CDR3 is TGTGCCATCAGGAGACTAGCGGATAGTGGGAATGAGCAGTTCTTC. This sequence encodes CAIRRLADSGNEQFF.

The chain couples TRBV18 to TRBJ2-2; 8 bases line up with TRBD1. Losses at the gene ends were 3 bases for V and 4 bases for J; bases not matched to a gene: 10. Germline CDR1 reads KGHSH; CDR2 reads LQKENI. The CDR3 has 17 residues. The CDR3 sequence: CASSPLRTGPGTGELFF. The CDR3 region has the DNA TGTGCCAGCTCACCCCTACGGACAGGGCCGGGCACCGGGGAGCTGTTTTTT.

V usage is TRBV5-1 and J usage is TRBJ1-1; tentative D call: TRBD1 (6 bases). The CDR3 is made up of 14 amino acids. Germline CDR1 and CDR2: SGHRS and YFSETQ. V was pared by 0 bases and J by 3 bases, with 9 bases between. The CDR3 DNA sequence: TGCGCCAGCAGCTTGGAAGGGGGGTACACTGAAGCTTTCTTT. Translated, it gives CASSLEGGYTEAFF.